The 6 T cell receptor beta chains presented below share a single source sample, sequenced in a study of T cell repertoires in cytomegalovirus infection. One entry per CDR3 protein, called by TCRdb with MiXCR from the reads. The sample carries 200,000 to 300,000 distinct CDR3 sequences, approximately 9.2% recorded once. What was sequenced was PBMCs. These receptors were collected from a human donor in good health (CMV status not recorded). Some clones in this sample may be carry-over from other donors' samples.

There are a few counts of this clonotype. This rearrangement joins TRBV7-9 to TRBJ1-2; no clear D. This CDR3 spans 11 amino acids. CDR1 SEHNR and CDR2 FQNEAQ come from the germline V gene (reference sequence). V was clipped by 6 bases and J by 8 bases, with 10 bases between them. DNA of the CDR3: TGTGCCAGCAGAAAGGGCATAGGCTACACCTTC. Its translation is CASRKGIGYTF.

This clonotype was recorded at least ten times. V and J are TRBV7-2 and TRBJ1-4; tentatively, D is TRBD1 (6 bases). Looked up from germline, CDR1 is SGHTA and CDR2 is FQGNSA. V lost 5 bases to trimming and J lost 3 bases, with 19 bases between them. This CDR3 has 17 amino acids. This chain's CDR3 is CASSRMEGGMANEKLFF. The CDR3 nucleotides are TGTGCCAGCAGCCGGATGGAAGGGGGAATGGCTAATGAAAAACTGTTTTTT. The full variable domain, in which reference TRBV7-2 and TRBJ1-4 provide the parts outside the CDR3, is GAGVSQSPSNKVTEKGKDVELRCDPISGHTALYWYRQSLGQGLEFLIYFQGNSAPDKSGLPSDRFSAERTGGSVSTLTIQRTQQEDSAVYLCASSRMEGGMANEKLFFGSGTQLSVL.

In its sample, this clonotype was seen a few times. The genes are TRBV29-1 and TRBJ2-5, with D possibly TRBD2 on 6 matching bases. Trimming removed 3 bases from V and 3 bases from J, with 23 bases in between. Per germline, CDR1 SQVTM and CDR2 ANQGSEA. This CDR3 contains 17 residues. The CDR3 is CSVDFWDFLVRKETQYF. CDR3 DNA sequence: TGCAGCGTTGACTTTTGGGACTTTCTTGTGAGGAAAGAGACCCAGTACTTC.

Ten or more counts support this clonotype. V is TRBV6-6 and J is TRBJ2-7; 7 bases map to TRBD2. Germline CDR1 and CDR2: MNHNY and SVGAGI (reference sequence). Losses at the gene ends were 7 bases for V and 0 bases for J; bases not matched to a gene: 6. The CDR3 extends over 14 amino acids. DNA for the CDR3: TGTGCCAGCACCGTGGGGGGGGTCTCCTACGAGCAGTACTTC. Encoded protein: CASTVGGVSYEQYF.

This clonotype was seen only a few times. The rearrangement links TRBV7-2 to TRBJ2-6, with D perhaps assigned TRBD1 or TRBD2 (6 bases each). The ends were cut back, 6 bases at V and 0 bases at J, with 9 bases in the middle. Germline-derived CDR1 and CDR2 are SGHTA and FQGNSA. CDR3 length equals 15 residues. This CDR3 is CASRGGGSGANVLTF. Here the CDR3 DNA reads TGTGCCAGCAGAGGAGGGGGCTCTGGGGCCAACGTCCTGACTTTC. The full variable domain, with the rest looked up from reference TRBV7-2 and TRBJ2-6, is GAGVSQSPSNKVTEKGKDVELRCDPISGHTALYWYRQSLGQGLEFLIYFQGNSAPDKSGLPSDRFSAERTGGSVSTLTIQRTQQEDSAVYLCASRGGGSGANVLTFGAGSRLTVL.

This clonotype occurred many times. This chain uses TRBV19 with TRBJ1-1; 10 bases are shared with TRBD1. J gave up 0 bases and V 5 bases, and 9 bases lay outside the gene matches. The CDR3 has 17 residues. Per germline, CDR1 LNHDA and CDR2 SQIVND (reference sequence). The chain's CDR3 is CASSVRGTGALNTEAFF. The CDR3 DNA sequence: TGTGCCAGTAGTGTGAGAGGGACAGGGGCTCTGAACACTGAAGCTTTCTTT.